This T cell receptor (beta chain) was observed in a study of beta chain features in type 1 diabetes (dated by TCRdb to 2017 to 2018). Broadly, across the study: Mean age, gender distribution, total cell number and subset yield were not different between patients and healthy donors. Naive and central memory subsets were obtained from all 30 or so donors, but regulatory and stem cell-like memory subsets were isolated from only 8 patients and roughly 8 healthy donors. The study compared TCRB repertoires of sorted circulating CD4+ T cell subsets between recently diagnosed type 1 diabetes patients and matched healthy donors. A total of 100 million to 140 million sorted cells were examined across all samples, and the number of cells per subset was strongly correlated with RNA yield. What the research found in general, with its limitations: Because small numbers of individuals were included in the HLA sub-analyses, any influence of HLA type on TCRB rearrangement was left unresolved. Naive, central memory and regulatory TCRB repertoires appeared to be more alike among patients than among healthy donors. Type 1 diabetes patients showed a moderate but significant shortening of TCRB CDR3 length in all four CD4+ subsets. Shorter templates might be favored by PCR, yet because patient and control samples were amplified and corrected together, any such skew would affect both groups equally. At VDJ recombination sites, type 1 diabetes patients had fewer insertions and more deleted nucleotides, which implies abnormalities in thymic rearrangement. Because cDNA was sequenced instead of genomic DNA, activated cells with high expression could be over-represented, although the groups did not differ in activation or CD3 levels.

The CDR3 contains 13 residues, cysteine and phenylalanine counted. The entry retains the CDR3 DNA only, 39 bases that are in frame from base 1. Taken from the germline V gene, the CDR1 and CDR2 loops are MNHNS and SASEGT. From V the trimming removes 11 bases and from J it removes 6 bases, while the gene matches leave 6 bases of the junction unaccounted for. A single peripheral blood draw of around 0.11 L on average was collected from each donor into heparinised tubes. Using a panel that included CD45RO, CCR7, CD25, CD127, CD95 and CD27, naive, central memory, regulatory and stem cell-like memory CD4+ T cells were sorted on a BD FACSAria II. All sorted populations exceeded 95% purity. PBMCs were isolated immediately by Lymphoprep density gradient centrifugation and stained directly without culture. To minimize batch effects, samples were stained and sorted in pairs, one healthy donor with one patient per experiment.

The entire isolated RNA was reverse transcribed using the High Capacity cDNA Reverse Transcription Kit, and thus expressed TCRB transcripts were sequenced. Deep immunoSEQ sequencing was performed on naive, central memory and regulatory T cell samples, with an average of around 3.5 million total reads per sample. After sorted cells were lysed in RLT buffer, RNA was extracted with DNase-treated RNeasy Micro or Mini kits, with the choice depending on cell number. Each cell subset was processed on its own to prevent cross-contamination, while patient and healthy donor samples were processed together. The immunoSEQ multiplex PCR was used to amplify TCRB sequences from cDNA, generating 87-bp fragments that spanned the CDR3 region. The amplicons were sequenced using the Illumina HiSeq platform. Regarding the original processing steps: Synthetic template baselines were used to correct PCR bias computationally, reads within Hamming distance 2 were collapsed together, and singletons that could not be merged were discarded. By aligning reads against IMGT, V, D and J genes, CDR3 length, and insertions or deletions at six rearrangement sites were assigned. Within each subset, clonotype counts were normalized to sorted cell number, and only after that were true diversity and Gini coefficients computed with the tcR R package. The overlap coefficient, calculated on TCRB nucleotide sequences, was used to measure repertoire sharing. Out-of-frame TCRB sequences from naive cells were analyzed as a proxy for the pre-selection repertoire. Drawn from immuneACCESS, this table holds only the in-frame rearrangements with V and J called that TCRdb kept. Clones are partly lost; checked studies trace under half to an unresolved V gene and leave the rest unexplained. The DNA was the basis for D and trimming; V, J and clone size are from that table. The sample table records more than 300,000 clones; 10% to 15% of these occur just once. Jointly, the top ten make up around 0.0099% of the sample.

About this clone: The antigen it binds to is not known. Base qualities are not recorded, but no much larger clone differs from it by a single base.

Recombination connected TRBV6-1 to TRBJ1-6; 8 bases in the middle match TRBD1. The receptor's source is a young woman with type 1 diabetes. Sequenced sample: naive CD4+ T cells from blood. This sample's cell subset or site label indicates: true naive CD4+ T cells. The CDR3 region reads CAYRGGLNSPLHF. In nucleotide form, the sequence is TGTGCCTACAGGGGGGGGCTTAATTCACCCCTCCACTTT.